The TCR beta chain described here comes from a study of post-analysis software for immune sequencing data. The study's findings and limits: About five TRBV segments were more frequent in patients than controls; TRBV5-6, TRBV5-1 and TRBV20-1 belonged to this group.

Per germline, CDR1 DFQATT and CDR2 SNEGSKA (reference sequence). The CDR3 spans 13 residues. With regard to this clonotype: Its matching antigen is unknown.

Researchers reported that TCR beta cDNA libraries carried unique molecular identifiers. TCRdb processed the PCR reads anew with MiXCR; each CDR3 protein has one entry. This table holds about 460,000 distinct CDR3 sequences, roughly 45% found once. V and J are TRBV20-1 and TRBJ2-4; D possibly uses TRBD1 or TRBD2 (5 bases each). The DNA end lines up better with TRBJ2-7; the J call may be wrong. This sequence was found in a girl aged 10-17 years with multiple sclerosis. The specimen was blood. The CDR3, as DNA: TGCAGTGCTAGGATCCCAGGGAGCTACGAGCAGTACTTC. It encodes CSARIPGSYEQYF.